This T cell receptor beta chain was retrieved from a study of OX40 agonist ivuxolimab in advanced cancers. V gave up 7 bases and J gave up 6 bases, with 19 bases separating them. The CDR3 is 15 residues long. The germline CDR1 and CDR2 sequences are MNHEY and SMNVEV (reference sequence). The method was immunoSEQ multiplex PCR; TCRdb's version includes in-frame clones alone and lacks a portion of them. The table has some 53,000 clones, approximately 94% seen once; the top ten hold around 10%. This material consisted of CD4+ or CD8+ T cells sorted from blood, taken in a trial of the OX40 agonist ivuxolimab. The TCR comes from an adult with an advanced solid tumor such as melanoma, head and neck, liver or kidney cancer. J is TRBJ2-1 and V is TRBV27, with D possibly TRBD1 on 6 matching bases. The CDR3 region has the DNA TGTGCCAGCAATCAAGGGGCAGGGGCGATCAATGAGCAGTTCTTC. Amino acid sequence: CASNQGAGAINEQFF.